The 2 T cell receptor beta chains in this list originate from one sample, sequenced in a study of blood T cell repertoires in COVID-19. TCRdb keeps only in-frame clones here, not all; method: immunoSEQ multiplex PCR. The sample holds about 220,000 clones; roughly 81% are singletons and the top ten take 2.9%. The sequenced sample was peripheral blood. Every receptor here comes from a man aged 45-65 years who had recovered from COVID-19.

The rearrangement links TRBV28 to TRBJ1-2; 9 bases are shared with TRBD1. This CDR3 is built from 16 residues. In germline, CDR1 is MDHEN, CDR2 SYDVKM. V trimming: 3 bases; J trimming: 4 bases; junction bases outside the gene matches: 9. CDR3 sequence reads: CASSFGGTGNAYGYTF. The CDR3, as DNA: TGTGCCAGCAGTTTCGGGGGGACAGGGAATGCCTATGGCTACACCTTC.

The CDR3 region is CASRADRGLNYGYTF. DNA for the CDR3: TGTGCCAGCAGGGCTGACAGGGGCCTTAACTATGGCTACACCTTC. The rearrangement joins TRBV6-5 to TRBJ1-2, with 8 positions matching TRBD1. This CDR3 region has 15 residues. J was trimmed by 1 base and V by 6 bases; bases with no gene match: 7. From germline, CDR1 is MNHEY and CDR2 SVGAGI.